What follows is one T cell receptor (beta chain) and its context. This table comes from immunoSEQ multiplex PCR, and its TCRdb copy is limited to in-frame clones, with some not included. The sample yields about 2,500,000 clones, approximately 90% seen once. These data originate in a study of shared clonotypes between healthy human individuals. Germline loops: CDR1 SGHNT, CDR2 YYREEE (reference sequence). This CDR3 spans 13 amino acids. Trimming took 0 bases from V and 13 from J, leaving 14 bases between them. Adult donors, all healthy and HIV-negative, had no recent acute infections or vaccinations. Both subsets, CD45RA+ naive and CD45RA-negative memory, were split from the CD4+ cells.

The sequenced sample consisted of naive CD4+ T cells sorted from blood. Subset noted: CD45RA+ positively selected. This clonotype was obtained from a young man in good health. The J gene is TRBJ2-4, the V gene TRBV5-4; D is possibly TRBD1 (5 bases). CDR3 bases: TGTGCCAGCAGCTTGGGTGGAGCCAGGGCCCAGTACTTC. Residues: CASSLGGARAQYF.